The next 20 T cell receptor beta chains were all read from a single sample in a study of cytomegalovirus exposure and HLA in healthy donors. Sequenced by immunoSEQ multiplex PCR; TCRdb stores in-frame clones only, minus some. Of approximately 170,000 clones listed, around 82% are singletons. Sequenced: PBMCs. Receptors originate from a man aged 25-45 years in good health and CMV-seropositive.

As to this clone: Other DNA variants within this sample encode the same CDR3. The chain has TRBV2 and TRBJ2-2, with 11 positions matching TRBD2. With V trimmed by 9 bases and J by 3 bases, 6 bases remained unmatched. Germline V gene data show CDR1 as SNHLY and CDR2 as FYNNEI. The CDR3 has 15 amino acids. CDR3 sequence reads: CASTGTSGHTGELFF. CDR3 in DNA: TGTGCCAGTACCGGGACTAGCGGTCACACCGGGGAGCTGTTTTTT.

The chain employs TRBV5-6 and TRBJ2-1, with 7 bases matching TRBD2. Germline CDR1 reads SGHDT; CDR2 reads YYEEEE. V lost 4 bases and J lost 2; bases outside the gene matches: 12. The CDR3 extends over 17 amino acids. This CDR3 is CASSPPPRGITYNEQFF. In DNA, the CDR3 is TGTGCCAGCAGCCCACCGCCGCGGGGGATAACCTACAATGAGCAGTTCTTC. Full variable domain (outside the CDR3, taken from reference TRBV5-6 and TRBJ2-1): DAGVTQSPTHLIKTRGQQVTLRCSPKSGHDTVSWYQQALGQGPQFIFQYYEEEERQRGNFPDRFSGHQFPNYSSELNVNALLLGDSALYLCASSPPPRGITYNEQFFGPGTRLTVL.

The gene calls are TRBV5-4 and TRBJ1-2; the D gene is possibly TRBD1 (5 bases). The CDR3 runs to 15 residues. V was shortened by 4 bases and J by 4 bases, with 17 bases between the two germline ends. Germline lookup yields CDR1 SGHNT and CDR2 YYREEE (reference sequence). The CDR3 region has the DNA TGTGCCAGCAGCCCTGGGGGGGACCCGCGCTATGGCTACACCTTC. Translation gives CASSPGGDPRYGYTF.

The chain couples TRBV7-7 to TRBJ2-5, with 8 bases matching TRBD1. Germline CDR1 and CDR2: SSHAT and FNYEAQ (reference sequence). V lost 5 bases, J lost 2 bases, and 4 bases stayed unmatched. This CDR3 spans 14 amino acids. DNA for the CDR3: TGTGCCAGCAGCACGGGACAGGATCAAGAGACCCAGTACTTC. It codes for CASSTGQDQETQYF. The full variable domain, rest sourced from reference TRBV7-7 and TRBJ2-5, is GAGVSQSPRYKVTKRGQDVTLRCDPISSHATLYWYQQALGQGPEFLTYFNYEAQPDKSGLPSDRFSAERPEGSISTLTIQRTEQRDSAMYRCASSTGQDQETQYFGPGTRLLVL.

The gene calls are TRBV28 and TRBJ1-5; maybe TRBD1 (5 bases). The germline gives CDR1 MDHEN, CDR2 SYDVKM. V dropped 4 bases and J dropped 7 bases, with 14 bases sitting between them. The CDR3 spans 14 residues. In DNA, the CDR3 is TGTGCCAGCAGTTCTGGGGAACCAGGGCAGCCCCAGCATTTT. Its protein is CASSSGEPGQPQHF.

The V and J genes are TRBV2 and TRBJ2-7; a possible D gene is TRBD2 (6 bases). Trimming cost V 0 bases and J 3 bases, with 15 bases left between them. The CDR3 is 16 residues long. CDR1 SNHLY and CDR2 FYNNEI come from the germline V gene. The CDR3 sequence: CASSEAYGTPNYEQYF. The CDR3 coding sequence is TGTGCCAGCAGTGAAGCTTACGGGACTCCTAACTACGAGCAGTACTTC.

This clone turned up a few times. V gene TRBV25-1 combines with J gene TRBJ1-4; possible D gene TRBD1, 6 bases. Trimming removed 2 bases from V and 0 bases from J, with 10 bases in between. CDR1 and CDR2 from the germline V gene are MGHDK and SYGVNS. The CDR3 spans 16 residues. The CDR3 DNA is TGTGCCAGCAGTGAAAGAAACAGGGCAACTAATGAAAAACTGTTTTTT. Amino acid sequence: CASSERNRATNEKLFF. Supplemented by reference TRBV25-1 and TRBJ1-4, the full variable domain reads EADIYQTPRYLVIGTGKKITLECSQTMGHDKMYWYQQDPGMELHLIHYSYGVNSTEKGDLSSESTVSRIRTEHFPLTLESARPSHTSQYLCASSERNRATNEKLFFGSGTQLSVL.

The chain recombines TRBV9 with TRBJ1-1; TRBD1 matches 8 bases. Germline CDR1 SGDLS, CDR2 YYNGEE. The length of the CDR3 is 14 residues. V gave up 2 bases and J gave up 1 base; unmatched junction bases: 1. For the CDR3, the DNA is TGTGCCAGCAGCGTGCAGGGGGCGAACACTGAAGCTTTCTTT. It translates to CASSVQGANTEAFF.

The chain links TRBV10-3 to TRBJ2-3; D might be TRBD1 (6 bases). The CDR3 runs to 15 residues. The V end was cut by 6 bases, the J end by 0 bases, with 13 bases between. Germline V gene lookup returns CDR1 ENHRY and CDR2 SYGVKD. Written as DNA, the CDR3 is TGTGCCATCAGCCTGGGGACATCTAGCACAGATACGCAGTATTTT. Translated, it gives CAISLGTSSTDTQYF.

J is TRBJ2-1 and V is TRBV11-2, with TRBD2 matching 7 bases. Trimming at V came to 5 bases and at J to 0 bases, leaving 7 bases not matched to a gene. This CDR3 region has 16 residues. From germline, CDR1 is SGHAT and CDR2 FQNNGV. The CDR3 DNA reads TGTGCCAGCAGCCTCCATGGCGGGAGCTCCTACAATGAGCAGTTCTTC. It translates to CASSLHGGSSYNEQFF.

J is TRBJ2-4 and V is TRBV6-6; 9 nucleotides line up with TRBD2. The CDR3 has 15 residues. The V and J ends lost 2 bases and 1 base, in that order; junction bases with no gene match: 0. The germline CDR1 and CDR2 sequences are MNHNY and SVGAGI (reference sequence). DNA for the CDR3: TGTGCCAGCAGTTACGCGGGAGGGGCCAAAAACATTCAGTACTTC. The encoded protein is CASSYAGGAKNIQYF.

This clone was recorded only once. Here the CDR3 DNA reads TGTGCCAGCAGTGGGTGGGGGGGACATTATGAGCAGTTCTTC. As protein: CASSGWGGHYEQFF. The V call is TRBV25-1, the J call TRBJ2-1; the D gene is possibly TRBD2 (7 bases). Germline V CDR1 and CDR2: MGHDK, SYGVNS. The CDR3 is 14 amino acids. V lost 4 bases, J lost 8 bases, and 15 bases lay in between.

This clone has only one observation. The rearrangement joins TRBV27 to TRBJ2-7, with D perhaps TRBD1 (6 bases). The CDR3 consists of 15 residues. The germline CDR1 and CDR2 sequences are MNHEY and SMNVEV (reference sequence). V gave up 0 bases and J gave up 0 bases, with 9 bases separating them. The DNA of the CDR3 is TGTGCCAGCAGTTTATCTTGGACAGCCTCCTACGAGCAGTACTTC. Its translation: CASSLSWTASYEQYF.

The chain carries TRBV11-2 and TRBJ2-1; no clear D. The germline V gene encodes CDR1 SGHAT and CDR2 FQNNGV. V lost 1 base, J lost 7 bases, and 8 bases lay in between. The CDR3 sequence is 13 residues long. The DNA of the CDR3 is TGTGCCAGCAGCTTAGCACAGAAGAATGAGCAGTTCTTC. Translated, it gives CASSLAQKNEQFF.

This chain connects TRBV6-4 to TRBJ1-5, with D hard to call. Per the germline V gene, CDR1 is MRHNA and CDR2 is SNTAGT. Trimming took off 0 bases at V and 4 bases at J, with 4 bases between the two ends. The CDR3 extends over 13 amino acids. The CDR3 DNA reads as TGTGCCAGCAGTGACTCGGCTAATCAGCCCCAGCATTTT. Translation gives CASSDSANQPQHF.

The chain combines TRBV5-1 with TRBJ1-2, with TRBD1 matching 9 bases. CDR3 length: 14 amino acids. With V trimmed by 0 bases and J by 10 bases, 7 bases remained unmatched. Germline lookup yields CDR1 SGHRS and CDR2 YFSETQ. The CDR3 protein is CASSLEGQGIDYTF. The CDR3 nucleotides read TGCGCCAGCAGCTTGGAGGGACAGGGAATAGACTACACCTTC.

The chain links TRBV5-1 to TRBJ2-3, with D perhaps TRBD2 (5 bases). Deletions cut 4 bases from V and 6 bases from J, with 12 bases between. The CDR3 sequence is 13 residues long. Germline CDR1 reads SGHRS; CDR2 reads YFSETQ. CDR3 bases: TGCGCCAGCAGCCCCCAACTAGTCGATACGCAGTATTTT. Amino acid sequence: CASSPQLVDTQYF. The variable domain in full, completed from reference TRBV5-1 and TRBJ2-3, reads KAGVTQTPRYLIKTRGQQVTLSCSPISGHRSVSWYQQTPGQGLQFLFEYFSETQRNKGNFPGRFSGRQFSNSRSEMNVSTLELGDSALYLCASSPQLVDTQYFGPGTRLTVL.

Only one count was recorded for this clone. This chain uses TRBV5-1 with TRBJ1-6; the match to TRBD1 covers 12 bases. The CDR3 covers 15 residues. The ends lost 2 bases at V and 10 bases at J; junction bases unmatched: 4. Germline CDR1 and CDR2: SGHRS and YFSETQ. The CDR3 bases are TGCGCCAGCAGCTTTGACGGGACAGGGGGCTCACCCCTCCACTTT. It specifies CASSFDGTGGSPLHF.

The V call is TRBV6-1, the J call TRBJ2-5; D perhaps matches TRBD1 (6 bases). CDR3 length: 12 residues. CDR1 is MNHNS, CDR2 SASEGT, per germline. V lost 5 bases to trimming and J lost 5 bases, with 9 bases between them. In DNA form, the CDR3 reads TGTGCCAGCAGTTTGAGGGGGGAGACCCAGTACTTC. This gives the protein CASSLRGETQYF.

The rearrangement uses TRBV11-2 and TRBJ1-3, with D perhaps matching TRBD1 (5 bases). The V gene's germline CDR1 is SGHAT and CDR2 FQNNGV. With 5 bases removed from V and 0 bases from J, the gap between germline ends came to 8 bases. There are 14 residues in the CDR3. CDR3 in amino acids: CASSQQGSGNTIYF. The CDR3 DNA is TGTGCCAGCAGCCAGCAGGGCTCTGGAAACACCATATATTTT.